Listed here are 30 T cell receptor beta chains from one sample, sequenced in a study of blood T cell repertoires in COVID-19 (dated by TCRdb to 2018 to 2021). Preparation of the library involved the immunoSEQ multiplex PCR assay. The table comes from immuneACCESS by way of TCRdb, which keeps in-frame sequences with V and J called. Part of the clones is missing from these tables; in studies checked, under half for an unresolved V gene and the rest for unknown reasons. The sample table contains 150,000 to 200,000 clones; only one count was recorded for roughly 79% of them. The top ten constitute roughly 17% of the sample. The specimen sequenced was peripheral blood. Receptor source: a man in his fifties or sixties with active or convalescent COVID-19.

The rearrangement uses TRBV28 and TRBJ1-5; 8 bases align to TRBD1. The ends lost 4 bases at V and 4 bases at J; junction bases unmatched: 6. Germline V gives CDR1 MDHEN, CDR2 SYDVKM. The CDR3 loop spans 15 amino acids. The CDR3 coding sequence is TGTGCCAGCAGTTCCGGGACAGGAAGAAATCAGCCCCAGCATTTT. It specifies CASSSGTGRNQPQHF. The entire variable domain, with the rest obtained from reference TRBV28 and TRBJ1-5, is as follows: DVKVTQSSRYLVKRTGEKVFLECVQDMDHENMFWYRQDPGLGLRLIYFSYDVKMKEKGDIPEGYSVSREKKERFSLILESASTNQTSMYLCASSSGTGRNQPQHFGDGTRLSIL.

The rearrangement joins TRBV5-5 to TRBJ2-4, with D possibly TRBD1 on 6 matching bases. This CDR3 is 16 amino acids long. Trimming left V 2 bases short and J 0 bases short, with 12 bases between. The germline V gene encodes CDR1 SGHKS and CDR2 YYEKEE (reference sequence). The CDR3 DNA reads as TGTGCCAGCAGCTTAGGGGGATCTCTAGCCAAAAACATTCAGTACTTC. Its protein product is CASSLGGSLAKNIQYF.

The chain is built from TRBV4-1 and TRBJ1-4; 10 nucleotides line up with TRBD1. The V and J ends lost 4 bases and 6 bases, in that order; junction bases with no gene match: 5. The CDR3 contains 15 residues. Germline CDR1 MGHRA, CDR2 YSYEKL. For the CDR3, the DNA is TGCGCCAGCAGCCTCACCGGGACAGGGGATGAAAAACTGTTTTTT. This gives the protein CASSLTGTGDEKLFF.

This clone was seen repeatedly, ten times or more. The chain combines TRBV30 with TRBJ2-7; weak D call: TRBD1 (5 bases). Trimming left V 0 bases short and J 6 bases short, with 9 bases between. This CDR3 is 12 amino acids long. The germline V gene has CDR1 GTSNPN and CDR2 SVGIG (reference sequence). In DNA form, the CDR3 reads TGTGCCTGGAGTGTACTGGGGCGCGAGCAGTACTTC. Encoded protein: CAWSVLGREQYF.

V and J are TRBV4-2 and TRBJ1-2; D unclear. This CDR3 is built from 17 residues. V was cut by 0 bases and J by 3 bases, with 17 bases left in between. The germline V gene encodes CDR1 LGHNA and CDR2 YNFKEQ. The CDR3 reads CASSQDVGGYFDYGYTF. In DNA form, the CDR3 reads TGTGCCAGCAGCCAAGATGTAGGAGGGTACTTCGACTATGGCTACACCTTC.

The CDR3 DNA is TGTGCCAGCAGCCTCGGGACTCGGCTGTTCTTC. Translation: CASSLGTRLFF. This chain joins TRBV27 and TRBJ2-1; TRBD2 might be the D (6 bases). Germline V CDR1 and CDR2: MNHEY, SMNVEV (reference sequence). The CDR3 length is 11 residues. Trimming shortened V by 6 bases and J by 15 bases, and 15 bases separated the two germline ends.

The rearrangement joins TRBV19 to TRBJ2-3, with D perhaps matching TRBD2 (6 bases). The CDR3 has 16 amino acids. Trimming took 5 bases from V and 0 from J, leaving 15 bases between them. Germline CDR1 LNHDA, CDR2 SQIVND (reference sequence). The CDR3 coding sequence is TGTGCCAGTAGTGGGGACTCAACCCCTAGCACAGATACGCAGTATTTT. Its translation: CASSGDSTPSTDTQYF.

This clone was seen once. In nucleotides, the CDR3 is TGTGCCAGCAGCCGCTCAAGGGGGCGGTTGGGCTACGAGCCTTCCGAGCAGTACTTC. It specifies CASSRSRGRLGYEPSEQYF. This rearrangement joins TRBV3-1 (or the pseudogene TRBV3-2) to TRBJ2-7; 7 nucleotides align to TRBD1. Germline V CDR1 and CDR2: LGHDT, YNNKEL (reference sequence). Trimming removed 4 bases from V and 6 bases from J; junction bases left unmatched: 24. The CDR3 is 19 amino acids.

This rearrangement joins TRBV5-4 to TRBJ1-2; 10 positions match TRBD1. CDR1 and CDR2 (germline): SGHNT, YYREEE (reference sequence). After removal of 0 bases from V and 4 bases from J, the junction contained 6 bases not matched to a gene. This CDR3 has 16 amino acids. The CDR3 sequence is CASSLVGDRGVYGYTF. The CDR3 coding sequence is TGTGCCAGCAGCTTGGTCGGGGACAGGGGAGTCTATGGCTACACCTTC.

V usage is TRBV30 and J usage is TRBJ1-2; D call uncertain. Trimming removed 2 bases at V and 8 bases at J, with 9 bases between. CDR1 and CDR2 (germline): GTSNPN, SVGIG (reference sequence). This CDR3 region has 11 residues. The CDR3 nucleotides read TGTGCCTGGAGTCCCAGTATGGGCTACACCTTC. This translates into CAWSPSMGYTF. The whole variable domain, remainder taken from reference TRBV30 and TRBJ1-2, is SQTIHQWPATLVQPVGSPLSLECTVEGTSNPNLYWYRQAAGRGLQLLFYSVGIGQISSEVPQNLSASRPQDRQFILSSKKLLLSDSGFYLCAWSPSMGYTFGSGTRLTVV.

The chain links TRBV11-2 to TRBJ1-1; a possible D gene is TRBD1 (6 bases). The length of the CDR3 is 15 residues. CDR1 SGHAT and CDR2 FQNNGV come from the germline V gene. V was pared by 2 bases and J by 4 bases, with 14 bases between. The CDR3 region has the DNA TGTGCCAGCAGCTTACGAAGGGGGACGGCCACTGAAGCTTTCTTT. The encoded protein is CASSLRRGTATEAFF.

The CDR3 DNA sequence: TGTGCCAGCAGTGCGGGACTAGCAGTCTGGGTCGAGCAGTACTTC. Its translation is CASSAGLAVWVEQYF. The V and J genes are TRBV27 and TRBJ2-7; TRBD2 agrees at 9 bases. Germline V CDR1 and CDR2: MNHEY, SMNVEV (reference sequence). CDR3 length: 15 residues. V was pared by 5 bases and J by 6 bases, with 11 bases of the junction left unmatched.

The CDR3 nucleotides are TGTGCCAGTAGTAGGTGGGACAGGGGGGAAGAGACCCAGTACTTC. Its translation is CASSRWDRGEETQYF. The chain joins TRBV19 to TRBJ2-5; 11 bases fit TRBD1. Germline trimming cut 4 bases from V and 3 bases from J; bases unmatched to any gene: 4. Germline V lookup: CDR1 LNHDA, CDR2 SQIVND (reference sequence). The length of the CDR3 is 15 residues. Complete variable domain (other parts from reference TRBV19 and TRBJ2-5): DGGITQSPKYLFRKEGQNVTLSCEQNLNHDAMYWYRQDPGQGLRLIYYSQIVNDFQKGDIAEGYSVSREKKESFPLTVTSAQKNPTAFYLCASSRWDRGEETQYFGPGTRLLVL.

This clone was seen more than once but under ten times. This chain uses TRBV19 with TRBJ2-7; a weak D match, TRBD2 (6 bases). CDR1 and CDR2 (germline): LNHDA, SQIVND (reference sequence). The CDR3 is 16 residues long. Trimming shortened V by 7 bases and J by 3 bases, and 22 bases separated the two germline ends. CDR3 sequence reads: CASKAGSQNKGYEQYF. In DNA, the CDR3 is TGTGCCAGTAAGGCGGGGAGTCAGAATAAAGGCTACGAGCAGTACTTC. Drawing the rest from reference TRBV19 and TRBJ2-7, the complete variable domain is DGGITQSPKYLFRKEGQNVTLSCEQNLNHDAMYWYRQDPGQGLRLIYYSQIVNDFQKGDIAEGYSVSREKKESFPLTVTSAQKNPTAFYLCASKAGSQNKGYEQYFGPGTRLTVT.

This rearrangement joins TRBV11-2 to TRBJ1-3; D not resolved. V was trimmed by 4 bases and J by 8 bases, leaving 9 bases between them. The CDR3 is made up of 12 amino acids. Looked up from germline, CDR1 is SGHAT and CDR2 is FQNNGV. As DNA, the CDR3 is TGTGCCAGCAGCTCCTATTCTGACACCATATATTTT. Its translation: CASSSYSDTIYF.

The CDR3 here is CASSPDRGGQNIQYF. DNA of the CDR3: TGTGCCAGCAGCCCAGACAGGGGAGGCCAAAACATTCAGTACTTC. The rearrangement uses TRBV7-2 and TRBJ2-4; 8 bases fit TRBD1. Germline CDR1 and CDR2: SGHTA and FQGNSA. The CDR3 has 15 amino acids. Trimming removed 5 bases from V and 5 bases from J; junction bases left unmatched: 8. Looking up the rest from reference TRBV7-2 and TRBJ2-4 gives the full variable domain: GAGVSQSPSNKVTEKGKDVELRCDPISGHTALYWYRQSLGQGLEFLIYFQGNSAPDKSGLPSDRFSAERTGGSVSTLTIQRTQQEDSAVYLCASSPDRGGQNIQYFGAGTRLSVL.

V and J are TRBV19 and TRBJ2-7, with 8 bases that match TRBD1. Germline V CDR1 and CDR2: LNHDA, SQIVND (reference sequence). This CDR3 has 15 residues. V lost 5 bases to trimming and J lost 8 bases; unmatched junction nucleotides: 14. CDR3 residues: CASSGFDRGVFQQYF. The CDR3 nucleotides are TGTGCCAGTAGTGGATTCGACAGGGGCGTTTTCCAGCAGTACTTC. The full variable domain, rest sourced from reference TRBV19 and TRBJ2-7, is DGGITQSPKYLFRKEGQNVTLSCEQNLNHDAMYWYRQDPGQGLRLIYYSQIVNDFQKGDIAEGYSVSREKKESFPLTVTSAQKNPTAFYLCASSGFDRGVFQQYFGPGTRLTVT.

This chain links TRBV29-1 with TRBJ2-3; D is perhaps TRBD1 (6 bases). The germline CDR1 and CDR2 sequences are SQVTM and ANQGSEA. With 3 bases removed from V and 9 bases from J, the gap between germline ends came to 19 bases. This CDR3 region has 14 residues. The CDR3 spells CSVDMGAGEWTQYF. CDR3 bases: TGCAGCGTTGATATGGGGGCAGGGGAATGGACGCAGTATTTT.

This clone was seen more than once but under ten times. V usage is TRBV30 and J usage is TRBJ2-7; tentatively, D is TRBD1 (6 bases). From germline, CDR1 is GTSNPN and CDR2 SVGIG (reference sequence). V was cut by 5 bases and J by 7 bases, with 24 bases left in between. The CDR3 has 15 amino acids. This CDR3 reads CAWGGQDYDFGEQYF. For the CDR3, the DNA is TGTGCCTGGGGGGGACAAGACTACGATTTCGGGGAGCAGTACTTC.

In nucleotides, the CDR3 is TGTGCCAGCAGCCAGCGCAGGGAACAGCCCCAGCATTTT. Its protein product is CASSQRREQPQHF. The J gene is TRBJ1-5, the V gene TRBV3-1 (or the pseudogene TRBV3-2); weak D call: TRBD1 (5 bases). The CDR3 totals 13 residues. CDR1 and CDR2 from the germline V gene are LGHDT and YNNKEL (reference sequence). V lost 3 bases and J lost 7, with 10 bases in between.

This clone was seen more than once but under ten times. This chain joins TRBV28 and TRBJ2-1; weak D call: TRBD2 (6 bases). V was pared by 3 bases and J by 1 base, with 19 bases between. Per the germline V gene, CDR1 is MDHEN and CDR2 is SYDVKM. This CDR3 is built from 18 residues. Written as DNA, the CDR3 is TGTGCCAGCAGTTTTGGGACTCCGGCGGAATTTTCCTACAATGAGCAGTTCTTC. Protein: CASSFGTPAEFSYNEQFF. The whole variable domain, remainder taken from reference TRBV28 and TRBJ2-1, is DVKVTQSSRYLVKRTGEKVFLECVQDMDHENMFWYRQDPGLGLRLIYFSYDVKMKEKGDIPEGYSVSREKKERFSLILESASTNQTSMYLCASSFGTPAEFSYNEQFFGPGTRLTVL.

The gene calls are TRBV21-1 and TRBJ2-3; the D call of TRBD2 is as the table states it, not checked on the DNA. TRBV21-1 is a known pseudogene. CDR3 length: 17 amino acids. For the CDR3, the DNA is TGTGCCAGCAGCCCGGGGGCCCTAGCGGAAGGCACAGATACGCAGTATTTT. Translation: CASSPGALAEGTDTQYF.

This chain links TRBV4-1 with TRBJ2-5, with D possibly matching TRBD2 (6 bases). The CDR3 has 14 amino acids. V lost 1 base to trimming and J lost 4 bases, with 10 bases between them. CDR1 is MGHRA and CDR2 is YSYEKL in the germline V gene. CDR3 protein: CASSQVGGLETQYF. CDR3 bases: TGCGCCAGCAGCCAAGTGGGGGGTTTAGAGACCCAGTACTTC.

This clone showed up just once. As DNA, the CDR3 is TGTGCCAGCAGCATCGACGGACTAGCGGATGCCTACGAGCAGTACTTC. Translating it yields CASSIDGLADAYEQYF. The rearrangement links TRBV9 to TRBJ2-7; 10 bases fit TRBD2. CDR1 and CDR2 (germline): SGDLS, YYNGEE. The length of the CDR3 is 16 residues. J gave up 2 bases and V 4 bases, and 9 bases lay outside the gene matches.

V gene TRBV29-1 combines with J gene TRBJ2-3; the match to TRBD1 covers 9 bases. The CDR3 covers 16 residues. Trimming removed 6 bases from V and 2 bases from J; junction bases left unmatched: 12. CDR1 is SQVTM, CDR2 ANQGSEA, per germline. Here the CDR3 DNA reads TGCAGCGTGGGACAGGGCTTGGGCATATTCACAGATACGCAGTATTTT. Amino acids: CSVGQGLGIFTDTQYF.

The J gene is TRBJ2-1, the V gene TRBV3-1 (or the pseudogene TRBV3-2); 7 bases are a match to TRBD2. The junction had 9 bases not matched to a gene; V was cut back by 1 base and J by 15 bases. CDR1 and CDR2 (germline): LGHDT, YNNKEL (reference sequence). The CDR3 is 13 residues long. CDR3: CASSQGTAGVLFF. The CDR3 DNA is TGTGCCAGCAGCCAAGGAACGGCGGGAGTGCTGTTCTTC.

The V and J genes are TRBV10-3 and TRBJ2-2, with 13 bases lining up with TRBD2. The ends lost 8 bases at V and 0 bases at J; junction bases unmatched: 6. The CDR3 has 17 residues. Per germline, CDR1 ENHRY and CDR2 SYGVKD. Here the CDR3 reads CAIGGGLAGANTGELFF. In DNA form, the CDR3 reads TGTGCCATCGGAGGCGGACTAGCGGGGGCGAACACCGGGGAGCTGTTTTTT.

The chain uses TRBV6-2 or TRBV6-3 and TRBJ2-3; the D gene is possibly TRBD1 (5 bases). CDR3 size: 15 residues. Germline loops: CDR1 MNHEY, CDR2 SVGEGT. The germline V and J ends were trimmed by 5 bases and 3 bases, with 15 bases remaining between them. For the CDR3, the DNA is TGTGCCAGCAGTAAGCAGGGTTCGTTGACAGATACGCAGTATTTT. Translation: CASSKQGSLTDTQYF.

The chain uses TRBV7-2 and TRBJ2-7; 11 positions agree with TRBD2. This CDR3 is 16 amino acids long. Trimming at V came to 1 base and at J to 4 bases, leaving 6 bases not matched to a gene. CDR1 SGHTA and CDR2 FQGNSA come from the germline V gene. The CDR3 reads CASSLVLAGGRYEQYF. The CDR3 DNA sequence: TGTGCCAGCAGCTTAGTATTAGCGGGAGGGCGGTACGAGCAGTACTTC.

This CDR3 reads CASSSQGLGAGELFF. CDR3 bases: TGTGCCAGCAGCTCACAGGGTTTGGGCGCCGGGGAGCTGTTTTTT. The J gene is TRBJ2-2, the V gene TRBV7-3; maybe TRBD1 (6 bases). CDR1 and CDR2 (germline): SGHTA, FQGTGA. The CDR3 is 15 residues long. Trimming left V 4 bases short and J 6 bases short, with 15 bases between.